The TCR beta chain under discussion was sequenced for a study of siplizumab effects on memory and regulatory T cells. Assay used: immunoSEQ multiplex PCR; TCRdb lists only in-frame clones, some missing. Of about 110,000 clones in the sample, 92% were seen once. The TCR was taken from a human donor in good health. The sample comprised Tregs sorted from blood.

CDR3 in DNA: TGTGCCACCGGAAACCTACAGGGAACTGAAGCTTTCTTT. It encodes CATGNLQGTEAFF. V usage is TRBV10-3 and J usage is TRBJ1-1, with D perhaps TRBD1 (6 bases). CDR1 and CDR2 from the germline V gene are ENHRY and SYGVKD. The CDR3 sequence is 13 residues long. Trimming took off 10 bases at V and 5 bases at J, with 17 bases between the two ends.